This entry features one T cell receptor (beta chain) sequence. The CDR3 extends over 15 amino acids. The V gene's germline CDR1 is LNHDA and CDR2 SQIVND (reference sequence). Trimming removed 1 base at V and 6 bases at J, with 13 bases between. These data are taken from a study of blood T cell repertoires in COVID-19. TCRdb's copy holds only in-frame clones and misses some; the assay was immunoSEQ multiplex PCR. The data show roughly 250,000 clones, 70% to 85% seen once. Input material: peripheral blood. The chain links TRBV19 to TRBJ2-1, with D possibly matching TRBD2 (5 bases). This TCR came from a middle-aged woman with active or convalescent COVID-19. In DNA form, the CDR3 reads TGTGCCAGTAGTATAGGAAGAGGGTTAGGCAATGAGCAGTTCTTC. Translating gives CASSIGRGLGNEQFF.